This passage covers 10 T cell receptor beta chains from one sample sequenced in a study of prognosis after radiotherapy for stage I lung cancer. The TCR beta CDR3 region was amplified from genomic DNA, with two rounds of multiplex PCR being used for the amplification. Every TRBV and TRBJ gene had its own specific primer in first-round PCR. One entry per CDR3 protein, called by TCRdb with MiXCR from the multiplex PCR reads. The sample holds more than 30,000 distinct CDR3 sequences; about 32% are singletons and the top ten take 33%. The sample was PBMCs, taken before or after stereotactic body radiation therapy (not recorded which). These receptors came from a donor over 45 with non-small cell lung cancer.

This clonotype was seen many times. CDR3 bases: TGCAGTGCTCCGGACAGCTACAATGAGCAGTTCTTC. Translated: CSAPDSYNEQFF. The chain combines TRBV20-1 with TRBJ2-1; possible D gene TRBD1, 6 bases. The CDR3 runs 12 residues. Germline CDR1 is DFQATT and CDR2 is SNEGSKA (reference sequence). V lost 5 bases to trimming and J lost 3 bases, with 8 bases between them.

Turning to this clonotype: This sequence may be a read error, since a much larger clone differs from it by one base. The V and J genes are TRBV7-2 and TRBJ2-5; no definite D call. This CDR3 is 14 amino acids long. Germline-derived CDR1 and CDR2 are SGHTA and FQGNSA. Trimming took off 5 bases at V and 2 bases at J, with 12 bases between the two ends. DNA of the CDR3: TGTACCAGCAGCCCTTTTCGGGTGCAAGAGACCCAGTACTTC. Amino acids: CTSSPFRVQETQYF.

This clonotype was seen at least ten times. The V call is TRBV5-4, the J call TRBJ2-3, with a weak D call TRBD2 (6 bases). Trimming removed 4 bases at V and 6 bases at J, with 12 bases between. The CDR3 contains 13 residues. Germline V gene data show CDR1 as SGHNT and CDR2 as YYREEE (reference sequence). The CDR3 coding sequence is TGTGCCAGCAGCCAGACTAGTCCGGATACGCAGTATTTT. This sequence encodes CASSQTSPDTQYF.

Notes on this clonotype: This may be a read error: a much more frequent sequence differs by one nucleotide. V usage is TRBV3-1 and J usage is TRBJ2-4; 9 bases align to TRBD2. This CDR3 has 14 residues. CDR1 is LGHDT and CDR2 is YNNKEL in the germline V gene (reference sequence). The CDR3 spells CASSQVAGVVEQLF. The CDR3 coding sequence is TGTGCCAGCAGCCAAGTAGCGGGAGTAGTTGAGCAGCTCTTC. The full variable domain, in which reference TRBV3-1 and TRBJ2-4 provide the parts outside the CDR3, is DTAVSQTPKYLVTQMGNDKSIKCEQNLGHDTMYWYKQDSKKFLKIMFSYNNKELIINETVPNRFSPKSPDKAHLNLHINSLELGDSAVYFCASSQVAGVVEQLFGAGTRLSVL.

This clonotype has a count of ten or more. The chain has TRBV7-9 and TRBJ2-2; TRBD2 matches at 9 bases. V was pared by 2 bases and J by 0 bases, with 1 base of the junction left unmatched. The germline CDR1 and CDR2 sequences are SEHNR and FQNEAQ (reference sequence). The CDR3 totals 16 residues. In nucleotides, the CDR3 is TGTGCCAGCAGCTTACTAGCGGGGACGAACACCGGGGAGCTGTTTTTT. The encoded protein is CASSLLAGTNTGELFF. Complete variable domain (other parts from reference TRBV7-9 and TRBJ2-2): DTGVSQNPRHKITKRGQNVTFRCDPISEHNRLYWYRQTLGQGPEFLTYFQNEAQLEKSRLLSDRFSAERPKGSFSTLEIQRTEQGDSAMYLCASSLLAGTNTGELFFGEGSRLTVL.

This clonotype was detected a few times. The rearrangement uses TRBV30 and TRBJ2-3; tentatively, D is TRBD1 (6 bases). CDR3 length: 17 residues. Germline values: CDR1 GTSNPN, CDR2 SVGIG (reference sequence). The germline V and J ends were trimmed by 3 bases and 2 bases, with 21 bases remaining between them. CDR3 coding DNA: TGTGCCTGGAGCCCCACAGGACGCAGGGGCATCACAGATACGCAGTATTTT. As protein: CAWSPTGRRGITDTQYF.

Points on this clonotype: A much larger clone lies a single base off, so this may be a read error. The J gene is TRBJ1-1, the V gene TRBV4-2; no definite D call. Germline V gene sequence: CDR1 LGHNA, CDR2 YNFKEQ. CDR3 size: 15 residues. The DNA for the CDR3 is TGTGCCAGCAGCCGCATCGCGGGAAATTCTGGAGGAGCTTCCTTT. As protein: CASSRIAGNSGGASF.

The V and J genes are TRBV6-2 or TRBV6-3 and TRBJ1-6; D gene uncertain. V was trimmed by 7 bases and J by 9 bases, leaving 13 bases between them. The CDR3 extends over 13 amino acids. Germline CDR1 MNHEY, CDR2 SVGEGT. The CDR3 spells CASIPGVVSPLHF. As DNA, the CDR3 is TGTGCCAGCATACCCGGGGTGGTTTCACCCCTCCACTTT.

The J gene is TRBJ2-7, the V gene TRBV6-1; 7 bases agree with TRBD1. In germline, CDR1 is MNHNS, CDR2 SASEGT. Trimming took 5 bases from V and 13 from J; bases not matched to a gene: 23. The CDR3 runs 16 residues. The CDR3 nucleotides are TGTGCCAGCAGTACACTGGACAGGTATAGTGGCTACGAGTATTACTTC. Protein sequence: CASSTLDRYSGYEYYF.

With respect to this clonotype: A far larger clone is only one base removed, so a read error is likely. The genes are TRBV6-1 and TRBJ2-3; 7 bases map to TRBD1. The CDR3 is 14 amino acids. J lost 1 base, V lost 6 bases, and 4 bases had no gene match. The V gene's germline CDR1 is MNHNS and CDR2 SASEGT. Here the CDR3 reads CASRDREGTDTQYF. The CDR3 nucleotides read TGTGCCAGCAGAGACAGGGAAGGCACAGATACGCAGTATTTT.